This T cell receptor beta chain came from a study of cytomegalovirus exposure and HLA in healthy donors. Study-wide results and limits: Researchers reportedly found TCR beta sequences accurately predicted most subjects' HLA-A and HLA-B alleles.

Amplification used 60 Vbeta primers and 13 Jbeta primers. Assay used: immunoSEQ multiplex PCR; TCRdb lists only in-frame clones, some missing. Of 150,000 or so clones in the sample, over 75% were seen once. Turning to this clone: Its antigen remains unknown.

CDR1 is ENHRY and CDR2 is SYGVKD in the germline V gene. CDR3 length equals 14 residues. Trimming stripped 0 bases from V and 3 bases from J, with 6 bases between. Sequencing was done on a sample of PBMCs. The source is a man over 45 in good health and CMV-seropositive. The chain couples TRBV10-3 to TRBJ1-5, with D possibly being TRBD1 (5 bases). The CDR3 sequence is CAISESTANQPQHF. CDR3 sequence (DNA): TGTGCCATCAGTGAGTCGACAGCCAATCAGCCCCAGCATTTT.